What follows are 25 T cell receptor beta chains derived from one specimen sequenced in a study of blood T cell repertoires in COVID-19. TCRdb keeps only in-frame clones here, not all; method: immunoSEQ multiplex PCR. Of tens of thousands of clones listed, about nine tenths are singletons. Sequencing used peripheral blood. The receptor source for this set is a man older than 75 with acute or convalescent COVID-19.

V and J are TRBV20-1 and TRBJ1-1; TRBD1 matches at 10 bases. CDR1 is DFQATT, CDR2 SNEGSKA, per germline (reference sequence). The V segment lost 5 bases and the J segment 8 bases; nucleotides outside the gene matches: 2. The CDR3 loop spans 11 amino acids. The CDR3 protein is CSAGTGVEAFF. The CDR3 coding sequence is TGCAGTGCTGGGACAGGGGTAGAAGCTTTCTTT.

The gene calls are TRBV11-2 and TRBJ2-7, with 10 positions matching TRBD1. V dropped 3 bases and J dropped 2; count of bases not matched to a gene: 4. Germline CDR1 SGHAT, CDR2 FQNNGV. The CDR3 extends over 15 amino acids. CDR3 region: CASSFFGQGAYEQYF. In nucleotides, the CDR3 is TGTGCCAGCAGCTTTTTCGGACAGGGGGCCTACGAGCAGTACTTC.

The chain has TRBV19 and TRBJ1-2; 7 bases align to TRBD1. CDR1 and CDR2 (germline): LNHDA, SQIVND (reference sequence). There are 13 residues in the CDR3. V dropped 3 bases and J dropped 5; count of bases not matched to a gene: 3. CDR3 amino acids: CASSITGEYGYTF. CDR3 nucleotide sequence: TGTGCCAGTAGTATTACAGGGGAGTATGGCTACACCTTC.

The chain has TRBV18 and TRBJ2-1; TRBD1 agrees at 10 bases. The V segment lost 4 bases and the J segment 5 bases; nucleotides outside the gene matches: 5. Germline CDR1 and CDR2: KGHSH and LQKENI. There are 15 residues in the CDR3. DNA of the CDR3: TGTGCCAGCTCACGGGACAGGGGAACAAACAATGAGCAGTTCTTC. Residues: CASSRDRGTNNEQFF.

The chain combines TRBV5-6 with TRBJ1-3; 8 positions agree with TRBD1. Germline CDR1 is SGHDT and CDR2 is YYEEEE. The CDR3 totals 17 residues. Losses at the gene ends were 1 base for V and 0 bases for J; bases not matched to a gene: 6. The CDR3 coding sequence is TGTGCCAGCAGCTTGTGGACAGGGTCCTTCTCTGGAAACACCATATATTTT. Residues: CASSLWTGSFSGNTIYF. Complete variable domain (other parts from reference TRBV5-6 and TRBJ1-3): DAGVTQSPTHLIKTRGQQVTLRCSPKSGHDTVSWYQQALGQGPQFIFQYYEEEERQRGNFPDRFSGHQFPNYSSELNVNALLLGDSALYLCASSLWTGSFSGNTIYFGEGSWLTVV.

This clone was seen once. The genes are TRBV6-5 and TRBJ1-2; the match to TRBD1 covers 7 bases. The CDR3 sequence is 11 residues long. Germline V gene data show CDR1 as MNHEY and CDR2 as SVGAGI. V was pared by 6 bases and J by 8 bases, with 3 bases of the junction left unmatched. CDR3 nucleotides: TGTGCCAGCAGCAGGGGGAGAGGCTACACCTTC. Amino acid sequence: CASSRGRGYTF.

The rearrangement links TRBV7-9 to TRBJ1-1; D remains unclear. V lost 1 base and J lost 0, with 6 bases in between. This CDR3 has 14 amino acids. CDR1 SEHNR and CDR2 FQNEAQ come from the germline V gene (reference sequence). The CDR3 sequence is CASSLGELNTEAFF. CDR3 sequence (DNA): TGTGCCAGCAGCTTAGGCGAATTGAACACTGAAGCTTTCTTT.

The chain recombines TRBV12-3 or TRBV12-4 with TRBJ1-6; the D is unclear. This CDR3 is 12 amino acids long. Trimming cost V 5 bases and J 12 bases, with 11 bases left between them. The DNA of the CDR3 is TGTGCCAGCAGTGGAGGCAGTCGACCCCTCCACTTT. Its protein is CASSGGSRPLHF.

This rearrangement joins TRBV15 to TRBJ2-1; 9 positions match TRBD1. CDR3 length: 15 residues. The V gene's germline CDR1 is LNHNV and CDR2 YYDKDF (reference sequence). V was pared by 4 bases and J by 5 bases, with 6 bases of the junction left unmatched. CDR3: CATSKGTGWDNEQFF. Written as DNA, the CDR3 is TGTGCCACCAGCAAGGGGACAGGGTGGGACAATGAGCAGTTCTTC.

The chain carries TRBV30 and TRBJ1-5; D not resolved. From germline, CDR1 is GTSNPN and CDR2 SVGIG (reference sequence). Trimming took off 0 bases at V and 4 bases at J, with 13 bases between the two ends. The CDR3 runs 15 residues. The CDR3 sequence: CAWSVGSQINQPQHF. CDR3 sequence (DNA): TGTGCCTGGAGTGTGGGCAGCCAAATAAATCAGCCCCAGCATTTT.

This chain links TRBV5-3 with TRBJ2-7; 10 bases agree with TRBD2. TRBV5-3 is an ORF, with its function uncertain. The junction had 8 bases not matched to a gene; V was cut back by 2 bases and J by 6 bases. The CDR3 has 15 amino acids. The CDR3 loop reads CARSFQRGGRGEQYF. CDR3 sequence (DNA): TGTGCCAGAAGCTTTCAGCGGGGGGGCCGGGGCGAGCAGTACTTC.

The chain uses TRBV28 and TRBJ1-2; 7 bases fit TRBD1. The junction had 4 bases not matched to a gene; V was cut back by 1 base and J by 5 bases. The CDR3 totals 14 residues. Germline CDR1 and CDR2: MDHEN and SYDVKM. CDR3 loop: CASSLSTGLYGYTF. The CDR3 coding sequence is TGTGCCAGCAGTTTATCGACAGGGCTTTATGGCTACACCTTC.

The V call is TRBV9, the J call TRBJ2-1, with D possibly matching TRBD2 (6 bases). The CDR3 is 14 amino acids. Trimming took 0 bases from V and 5 from J, leaving 9 bases between them. Germline lookup yields CDR1 SGDLS and CDR2 YYNGEE. CDR3 DNA sequence: TGTGCCAGCAGCGTAGTTGGAGGGGACAATGAGCAGTTCTTC. Translated: CASSVVGGDNEQFF.

The chain couples TRBV7-2 to TRBJ1-3; 9 nucleotides agree with TRBD1. Germline CDR1 reads SGHTA; CDR2 reads FQGNSA. Losses at the gene ends were 4 bases for V and 4 bases for J; bases not matched to a gene: 5. This CDR3 comprises 15 residues. The CDR3 is CASSSNRGPGNTIYF. The CDR3 DNA follows: TGTGCCAGCAGCTCAAACAGGGGGCCCGGAAACACCATATATTTT. The variable domain in full, completed from reference TRBV7-2 and TRBJ1-3, reads GAGVSQSPSNKVTEKGKDVELRCDPISGHTALYWYRQSLGQGLEFLIYFQGNSAPDKSGLPSDRFSAERTGGSVSTLTIQRTQQEDSAVYLCASSSNRGPGNTIYFGEGSWLTVV.

The chain is built from TRBV5-1 and TRBJ2-3; 15 bases line up with TRBD2. The CDR3 is 18 residues long. V lost 4 bases, J lost 1 base, and 7 bases stayed unmatched. Germline CDR1 reads SGHRS; CDR2 reads YFSETQ. CDR3 coding DNA: TGCGCCAGCAGCCCGGGACTAGCGGGGGGCGGAGGCACAGATACGCAGTATTTT. Its translation: CASSPGLAGGGGTDTQYF.

V gene TRBV7-2 combines with J gene TRBJ2-1, with a possible D match to TRBD2 (5 bases). The germline V gene encodes CDR1 SGHTA and CDR2 FQGNSA. CDR3 length: 14 residues. Trimming removed 4 bases from V and 10 bases from J, with 17 bases in between. DNA for the CDR3: TGTGCCAGCAGCTCCCTTTTACGCGGGCGGGAGCAGTTCTTC. Its translation: CASSSLLRGREQFF.

V is TRBV6-5 and J is TRBJ1-5; 9 bases are a match to TRBD1. Per the germline V gene, CDR1 is MNHEY and CDR2 is SVGAGI. The CDR3 totals 15 residues. Trimming took 10 bases from V and 6 from J; bases not matched to a gene: 13. The DNA of the CDR3 is TGTGCCACCACGATCACAGGGGGCGCGAGTCAGCCCCAGCATTTT. Its protein is CATTITGGASQPQHF.

In regard to this clone: One junction end disagrees with the germline gene, perhaps due to a read error. This rearrangement joins TRBV7-7 to TRBJ1-4, with a weak D call TRBD1 (6 bases). Per germline, CDR1 SSHAT and CDR2 FNYEAQ (reference sequence). This CDR3 is 16 amino acids long. CDR3 DNA: TGTGCTAGCAGCTCAACCGGCAGGGGAACTAATGAAAAACTGTTTTTT. Translated, it gives CASSSTGRGTNEKLFF. Complete variable domain (other parts from reference TRBV7-7 and TRBJ1-4): GAGVSQSPRYKVTKRGQDVTLRCDPISSHATLYWYQQALGQGPEFLTYFNYEAQPDKSGLPSDRFSAERPEGSISTLTIQRTEQRDSAMYRCASSSTGRGTNEKLFFGSGTQLSVL.

The V call is TRBV27, the J call TRBJ2-1, with 9 bases aligning to TRBD2. The J segment lost 8 bases and the V segment lost 2 bases, leaving 10 bases of the junction unmatched. Germline V lookup: CDR1 MNHEY, CDR2 SMNVEV (reference sequence). The CDR3 has 16 amino acids. CDR3 residues: CASSLIPVSGGYEQFF. In nucleotides, the CDR3 is TGTGCCAGCAGTTTAATCCCGGTTAGCGGGGGCTATGAGCAGTTCTTC.

Only a few counts were recorded for this clone. The DNA of the CDR3 is TGTGCCAGCAGCTCTCGACAGGGGGGCAACTATGGCTACACCTTC. This sequence encodes CASSSRQGGNYGYTF. J is TRBJ1-2 and V is TRBV11-2; 9 nucleotides line up with TRBD1. J lost 2 bases, V lost 4 bases, and 5 bases had no gene match. Germline assignment: CDR1 SGHAT and CDR2 FQNNGV. This CDR3 is 15 amino acids long.

V gene TRBV30 combines with J gene TRBJ2-1; D may be TRBD2 (6 bases). This CDR3 spans 12 amino acids. The germline V and J ends were trimmed by 4 bases and 9 bases, with 13 bases remaining between them. Germline assignment: CDR1 GTSNPN and CDR2 SVGIG (reference sequence). CDR3 coding DNA: TGTGCCTGGACCCGACGGGGGATTGAGCAGTTCTTC. Protein: CAWTRRGIEQFF.

This clone was counted once. This rearrangement joins TRBV7-9 to TRBJ2-7, with TRBD1 matching 10 bases. Germline CDR1 and CDR2: SEHNR and FQNEAQ (reference sequence). V trimming: 5 bases; J trimming: 2 bases; junction bases outside the gene matches: 6. The CDR3 length is 15 residues. The DNA for the CDR3 is TGTGCCAGCAGCCTAACGGGACAGGGGACCTACGAGCAGTACTTC. This codes for CASSLTGQGTYEQYF.

Only one count was recorded for this clone. The chain couples TRBV5-1 to TRBJ1-2, with D perhaps matching TRBD1 (6 bases). The V gene's germline CDR1 is SGHRS and CDR2 YFSETQ. The CDR3 runs 16 residues. The V end was cut by 0 bases, the J end by 6 bases, with 18 bases between. DNA for the CDR3: TGCGCCAGCAGCTTGGCCCCTACCAGGGGAAGTAATGGCTACACCTTC. Translation gives CASSLAPTRGSNGYTF. Full variable domain (rest looked up from reference TRBV5-1 and TRBJ1-2): KAGVTQTPRYLIKTRGQQVTLSCSPISGHRSVSWYQQTPGQGLQFLFEYFSETQRNKGNFPGRFSGRQFSNSRSEMNVSTLELGDSALYLCASSLAPTRGSNGYTFGSGTRLTVV.

The V call is TRBV6-2 or TRBV6-3, the J call TRBJ2-3, with 7 bases identical to TRBD1. The CDR3 has 18 residues. V lost 3 bases, J lost 4 bases, and 16 bases stayed unmatched. Germline V gene data show CDR1 as MNHEY and CDR2 as SVGEGT. The CDR3 DNA sequence: TGTGCCAGCAGTTATGTAGGGGGCGCTCCGATTGGGGCAGATACGCAGTATTTT. It codes for CASSYVGGAPIGADTQYF.

The rearrangement uses TRBV9 and TRBJ2-2; D gene ambiguous. CDR3 size: 14 residues. Germline V gene sequence: CDR1 SGDLS, CDR2 YYNGEE. V lost 0 bases to trimming and J lost 7 bases, with 10 bases between them. The chain's CDR3 is CASSVEIHSGELFF. In DNA form, the CDR3 reads TGTGCCAGCAGCGTAGAGATTCACAGCGGGGAGCTGTTTTTT.